The 3 T cell receptor beta chains presented below share a single source sample, sequenced in a study of siplizumab effects on memory and regulatory T cells. The protocol was immunoSEQ multiplex PCR, while the TCRdb copy is restricted to in-frame clones and leaves out a portion. The repertoire holds some 110,000 clones, with nearly 95% as singletons. Specimen: Tregs sorted from blood. The receptors stem from a human donor in good health.

V usage is TRBV7-2 and J usage is TRBJ2-3; D gene uncertain. The germline V gene has CDR1 SGHTA and CDR2 FQGNSA. This CDR3 is built from 14 residues. The V end was cut by 5 bases, the J end by 0 bases, with 9 bases between. The CDR3 region has the DNA TGTGCCAGCAGCAAGTCAGTGAGCACAGATACGCAGTATTTT. Encoded protein: CASSKSVSTDTQYF.

The chain links TRBV14 to TRBJ1-2; D is undetermined. Trimming cost V 4 bases and J 2 bases, with 11 bases left between them. Germline V gene lookup returns CDR1 SGHDN and CDR2 FVKESK. The CDR3 has 14 residues. CDR3 sequence (DNA): TGTGCCAGCAGCCCCCTGGCAGGAAACTATGGCTACACCTTC. Protein product: CASSPLAGNYGYTF.

V is TRBV7-2 and J is TRBJ1-2; 7 nucleotides align to TRBD1. The length of the CDR3 is 12 residues. Germline-derived CDR1 and CDR2 are SGHTA and FQGNSA. V was pared by 5 bases and J by 5 bases, with 2 bases of the junction left unmatched. In DNA form, the CDR3 reads TGTGCCAGCAGCATGACAGGGTATGGCTACACCTTC. It codes for CASSMTGYGYTF.